The 9 T cell receptor beta chains below were found in one sample sequenced in a study of T cell responses to AZD1222 COVID-19 vaccine. Assay used: immunoSEQ multiplex PCR; TCRdb lists only in-frame clones, some missing. The sample contains more than 35,000 clones, about 83% of which appear only once. The material was peripheral blood, obtained on day 0 of AZD1222 vaccination. These receptors all stem from an adult in good health.

This chain connects TRBV7-2 to TRBJ2-7; 10 nucleotides align to TRBD2. CDR3 length equals 15 residues. V was pared by 7 bases and J by 2 bases, with 8 bases of the junction left unmatched. Looked up from germline, CDR1 is SGHTA and CDR2 is FQGNSA. CDR3 in amino acids: CASKPAGGLPYEQYF. CDR3 nucleotides: TGTGCCAGCAAACCAGCGGGGGGGTTGCCCTACGAGCAGTACTTC.

The chain combines TRBV7-2 with TRBJ2-5; 8 bases fit TRBD2. Trimming took 3 bases from V and 4 from J; bases not matched to a gene: 7. CDR3 size: 15 residues. From germline, CDR1 is SGHTA and CDR2 FQGNSA. CDR3 protein: CASSFQSGGGETQYF. CDR3 coding DNA: TGTGCCAGCAGCTTTCAGAGCGGGGGTGGAGAGACCCAGTACTTC.

The chain uses TRBV6-1 and TRBJ1-2; a weak D match, TRBD1 (5 bases). The germline gives CDR1 MNHNS, CDR2 SASEGT. V gave up 8 bases and J gave up 4 bases, with 17 bases separating them. The CDR3 consists of 14 residues. The CDR3 protein is CASSEEEGIYGYTF. In nucleotides, the CDR3 is TGTGCCAGCTCCGAGGAGGAGGGGATCTATGGCTACACCTTC.

J is TRBJ2-2 and V is TRBV6-5, with D unclear. Germline CDR1 and CDR2: MNHEY and SVGAGI. The V gene lost 2 bases and the J gene lost 6 bases, with 10 bases spanning the gap. The CDR3 totals 14 residues. Written as DNA, the CDR3 is TGTGCCAGCAGTTACAGGGTCCCCCCCGGGGAGCTGTTTTTT. It translates to CASSYRVPPGELFF.

The rearrangement links TRBV27 to TRBJ1-3; the match to TRBD1 covers 9 bases. The CDR3 runs to 16 residues. Germline trimming cut 4 bases from V and 0 bases from J; bases unmatched to any gene: 4. Germline assignment: CDR1 MNHEY and CDR2 SMNVEV (reference sequence). DNA of the CDR3: TGTGCCAGCAGTTCACAGGGGGCCGCCTCTGGAAACACCATATATTTT. Its translation is CASSSQGAASGNTIYF.

The V and J genes are TRBV6-5 and TRBJ2-7; tentatively, D is TRBD2 (6 bases). V was pared by 0 bases and J by 1 base, with 13 bases between. The V gene's germline CDR1 is MNHEY and CDR2 SVGAGI. The CDR3 loop spans 16 amino acids. CDR3 bases: TGTGCCAGCAGTTACTCGATTGGGGGAGGATCCTACGAGCAGTACTTC. It specifies CASSYSIGGGSYEQYF.

The chain carries TRBV19 and TRBJ2-3, with TRBD1 as a possible D gene (6 bases). CDR1 and CDR2 from the germline V gene are LNHDA and SQIVND (reference sequence). With 4 bases removed from V and 3 bases from J, the gap between germline ends came to 8 bases. CDR3 length: 13 residues. The CDR3 loop is CASSTGQTDTQYF. CDR3 nucleotides: TGTGCCAGTAGTACTGGACAGACAGATACGCAGTATTTT.

The chain uses TRBV19 and TRBJ2-1; perhaps TRBD1 as D (6 bases). V shed 5 bases and J shed 7 bases, with 18 bases lying between them. The CDR3 is made up of 15 amino acids. In germline, CDR1 is LNHDA, CDR2 SQIVND (reference sequence). The CDR3 protein is CASSPDRGSWNEQFF. In nucleotides, the CDR3 is TGTGCCAGTAGTCCCGATAGGGGGTCGTGGAATGAGCAGTTCTTC.

The chain has TRBV5-6 and TRBJ2-7, with TRBD1 matching 9 bases. V gave up 0 bases and J gave up 2 bases; unmatched junction bases: 6. The germline CDR1 and CDR2 sequences are SGHDT and YYEEEE. The CDR3 loop spans 16 amino acids. CDR3 DNA: TGTGCCAGCAGCTTGGGGCCGGGACAGGGTACCTACGAGCAGTACTTC. Its protein is CASSLGPGQGTYEQYF.